This T cell receptor beta chain was documented in a study of OX40 agonist ivuxolimab in advanced cancers. Assay used: immunoSEQ multiplex PCR; TCRdb lists only in-frame clones, some missing. The sample contains around 30,000 clones, approximately 91% of which appear only once. The CDR3 is 14 residues long. V lost 6 bases, J lost 6 bases, and 14 bases lay in between. The germline gives CDR1 SGHAT, CDR2 FQNNGV. V and J are TRBV11-2 and TRBJ2-2, with D unresolved. The input for sequencing was CD4+ or CD8+ T cells sorted from blood, taken in a trial of the OX40 agonist ivuxolimab. This sequence originates from an adult with an advanced solid tumor such as melanoma, head and neck, liver or kidney cancer. The CDR3 DNA follows: TGTGCCAGCAGTGCAGGAGTGCCGGCCGGGGAGCTGTTTTTT. Translation: CASSAGVPAGELFF.